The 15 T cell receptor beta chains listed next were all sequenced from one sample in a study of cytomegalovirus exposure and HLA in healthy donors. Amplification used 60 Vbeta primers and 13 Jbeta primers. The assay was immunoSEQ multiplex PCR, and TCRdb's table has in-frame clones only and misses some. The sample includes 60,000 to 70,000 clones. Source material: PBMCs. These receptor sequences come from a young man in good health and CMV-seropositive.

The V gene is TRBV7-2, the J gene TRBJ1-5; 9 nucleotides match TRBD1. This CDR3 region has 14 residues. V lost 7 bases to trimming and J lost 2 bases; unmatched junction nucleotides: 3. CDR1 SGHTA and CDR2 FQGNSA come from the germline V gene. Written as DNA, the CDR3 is TGTGCCAGCACTTGGACAGGGGGCAATCAGCCCCAGCATTTT. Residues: CASTWTGGNQPQHF.

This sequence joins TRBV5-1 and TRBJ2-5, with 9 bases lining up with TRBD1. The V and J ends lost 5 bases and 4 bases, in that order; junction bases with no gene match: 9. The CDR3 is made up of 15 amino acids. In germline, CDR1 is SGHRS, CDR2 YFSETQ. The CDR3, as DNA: TGCGCCAGCAGAGGTCGAGGACAGGGGCTAGAGACCCAGTACTTC. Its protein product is CASRGRGQGLETQYF.

The DNA for the CDR3 is TGTGCCTTTCAGGGGGCGCCCAATCAGCCCCAGCATTTT. Its protein product is CAFQGAPNQPQHF. The gene calls are TRBV30 and TRBJ1-5; 8 nucleotides align to TRBD1. The germline V gene has CDR1 GTSNPN and CDR2 SVGIG (reference sequence). V lost 7 bases and J lost 3; bases outside the gene matches: 5. The CDR3 has 13 residues. The variable domain in full, with the rest retrieved from reference TRBV30 and TRBJ1-5, is SQTIHQWPATLVQPVGSPLSLECTVEGTSNPNLYWYRQAAGRGLQLLFYSVGIGQISSEVPQNLSASRPQDRQFILSSKKLLLSDSGFYLCAFQGAPNQPQHFGDGTRLSIL.

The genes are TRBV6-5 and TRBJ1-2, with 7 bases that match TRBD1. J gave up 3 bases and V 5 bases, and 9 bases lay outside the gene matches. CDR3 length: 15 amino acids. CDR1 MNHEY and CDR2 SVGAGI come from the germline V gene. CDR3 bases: TGTGCCAGCAGTCTTTCCCGGACAGGAGACTATGGCTACACCTTC. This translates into CASSLSRTGDYGYTF.

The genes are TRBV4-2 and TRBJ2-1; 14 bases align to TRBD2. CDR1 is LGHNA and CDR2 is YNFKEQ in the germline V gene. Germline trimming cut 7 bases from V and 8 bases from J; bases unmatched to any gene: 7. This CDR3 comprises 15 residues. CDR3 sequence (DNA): TGTGCCAGCAACGCCGGGACTAGCGGGGGTGATGAGCAGTTCTTC. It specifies CASNAGTSGGDEQFF.

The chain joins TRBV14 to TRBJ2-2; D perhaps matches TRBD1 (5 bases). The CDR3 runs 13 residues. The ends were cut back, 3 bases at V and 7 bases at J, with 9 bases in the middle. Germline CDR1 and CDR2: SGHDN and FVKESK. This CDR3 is CASSQLQVGELFF. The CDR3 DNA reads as TGTGCCAGCAGCCAGTTACAGGTCGGGGAGCTGTTTTTT.

The CDR3 DNA reads TGTGCCAGCAGCGGATCTAGCGGGAGGAGGACCGGGGAGCTGTTTTTT. Its translation: CASSGSSGRRTGELFF. V gene TRBV9 combines with J gene TRBJ2-2, with 11 bases lining up with TRBD2. V was clipped by 3 bases and J by 5 bases; unmatched bases: 6. Germline-derived CDR1 and CDR2 are SGDLS and YYNGEE. The CDR3 runs to 16 residues.

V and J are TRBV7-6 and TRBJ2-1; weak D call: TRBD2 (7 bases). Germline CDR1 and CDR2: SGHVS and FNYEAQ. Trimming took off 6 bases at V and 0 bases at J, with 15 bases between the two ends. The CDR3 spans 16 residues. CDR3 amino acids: CASRARGGSSYNEQFF. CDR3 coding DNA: TGTGCCAGCAGAGCTAGGGGGGGGAGCTCCTACAATGAGCAGTTCTTC.

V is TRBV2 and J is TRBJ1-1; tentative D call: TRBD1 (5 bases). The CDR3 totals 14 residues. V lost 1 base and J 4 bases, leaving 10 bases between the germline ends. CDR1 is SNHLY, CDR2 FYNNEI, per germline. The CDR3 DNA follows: TGTGCCAGCAGTGAAGAGTGGGGCGGCACTGAAGCTTTCTTT. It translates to CASSEEWGGTEAFF.

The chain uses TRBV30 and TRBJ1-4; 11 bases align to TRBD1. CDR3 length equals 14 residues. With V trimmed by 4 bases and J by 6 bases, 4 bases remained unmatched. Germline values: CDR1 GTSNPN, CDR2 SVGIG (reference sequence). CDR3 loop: CAWNWGQGDEKLFF. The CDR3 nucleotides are TGTGCCTGGAATTGGGGACAGGGGGATGAAAAACTGTTTTTT.

The CDR3 loop reads CASSPDRGRSEKLFF. The CDR3 DNA is TGTGCCAGCTCACCAGACAGGGGGAGGTCTGAAAAACTGTTTTTT. The chain employs TRBV18 and TRBJ1-4; 9 bases fit TRBD1. Germline lookup yields CDR1 KGHSH and CDR2 LQKENI. The CDR3 is made up of 15 amino acids. The V gene end was trimmed by 2 bases and the J gene end by 7 bases; junction bases not matched to a gene: 5.

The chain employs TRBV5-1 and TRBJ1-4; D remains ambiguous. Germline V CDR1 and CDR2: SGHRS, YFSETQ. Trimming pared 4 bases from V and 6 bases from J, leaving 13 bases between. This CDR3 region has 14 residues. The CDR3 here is CASSADIKDEKLFF. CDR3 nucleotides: TGCGCCAGCAGCGCCGACATTAAGGATGAAAAACTGTTTTTT.

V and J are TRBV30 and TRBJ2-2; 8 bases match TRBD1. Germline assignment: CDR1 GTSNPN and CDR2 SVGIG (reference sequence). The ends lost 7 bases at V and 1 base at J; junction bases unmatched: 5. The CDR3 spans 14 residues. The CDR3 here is CAYSGQVNTGELFF. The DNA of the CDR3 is TGTGCCTACTCGGGACAGGTGAACACCGGGGAGCTGTTTTTT. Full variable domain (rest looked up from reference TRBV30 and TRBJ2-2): SQTIHQWPATLVQPVGSPLSLECTVEGTSNPNLYWYRQAAGRGLQLLFYSVGIGQISSEVPQNLSASRPQDRQFILSSKKLLLSDSGFYLCAYSGQVNTGELFFGEGSRLTVL.

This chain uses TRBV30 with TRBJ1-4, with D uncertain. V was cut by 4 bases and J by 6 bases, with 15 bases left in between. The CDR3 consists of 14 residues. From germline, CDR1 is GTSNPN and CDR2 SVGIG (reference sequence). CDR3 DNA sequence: TGTGCCTGGAAAATTGGCAGAGGGTATGAAAAACTGTTTTTT. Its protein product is CAWKIGRGYEKLFF.

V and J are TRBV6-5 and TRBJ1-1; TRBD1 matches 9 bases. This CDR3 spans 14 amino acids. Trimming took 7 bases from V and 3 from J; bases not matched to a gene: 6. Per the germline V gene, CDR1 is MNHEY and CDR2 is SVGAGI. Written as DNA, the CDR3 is TGTGCCAGCACCCGACAGGGGGGAGACACTGAAGCTTTCTTT. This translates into CASTRQGGDTEAFF.